The entry that follows covers one TCR beta chain sequence. Participant-reported clinical history was the basis for cohort assignment. This sample was included in a study of blood T cell repertoires in COVID-19. Study-level background: T cells, B-cell-depleted T cells, or PBMCs provided the cDNA or gDNA that served as material.

Per the study methods: Cell counts per sample came from amplifying reference gene primers. Using immunoSEQ multiplex PCR, the repertoire was profiled, and TCRdb retains in-frame clones only, with some absent. The V and J calls and clone size are taken from that table; D and trimming were inferred from the DNA. This table holds fewer than 350,000 clones, 88% found once. The source is a woman younger than 45 who had recovered from COVID-19. The specimen was PBMCs or T cells enriched from blood (not recorded which).

CDR3 amino acids: CASSQPGRAKDGYTF. In DNA form, the CDR3 reads TGTGCCAGCAGCCAACCAGGGAGGGCCAAAGATGGCTACACCTTC. The chain is built from TRBV27 and TRBJ1-2, with a tentative D call TRBD1 (5 bases). This CDR3 contains 15 residues. V lost 6 bases to trimming and J lost 6 bases, with 20 bases between them. The V gene's germline CDR1 is MNHEY and CDR2 SMNVEV (reference sequence).